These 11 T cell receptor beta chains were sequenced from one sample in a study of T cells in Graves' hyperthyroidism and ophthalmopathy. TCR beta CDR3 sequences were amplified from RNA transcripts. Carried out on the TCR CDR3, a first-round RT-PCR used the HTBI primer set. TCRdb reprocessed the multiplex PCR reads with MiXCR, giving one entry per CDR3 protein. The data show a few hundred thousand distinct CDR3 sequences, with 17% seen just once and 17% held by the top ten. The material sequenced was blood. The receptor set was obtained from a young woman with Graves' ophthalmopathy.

CDR3 protein: CASSYSSGTSDSYNEQFF. CDR3 bases: TGTGCCAGCAGTTACTCATCCGGGACAAGCGACTCCTACAATGAGCAGTTCTTC. This chain uses TRBV6-6 with TRBJ2-1; possibly TRBD1 for D (6 bases). The V gene lost 0 bases and the J gene lost 0 bases, with 15 bases spanning the gap. CDR3 length: 18 residues. Looked up from germline, CDR1 is MNHNY and CDR2 is SVGAGI (reference sequence).

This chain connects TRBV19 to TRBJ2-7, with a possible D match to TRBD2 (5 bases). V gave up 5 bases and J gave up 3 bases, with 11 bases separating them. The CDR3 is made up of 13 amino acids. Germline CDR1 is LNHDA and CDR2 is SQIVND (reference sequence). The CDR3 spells CASSPGIRYEQYF. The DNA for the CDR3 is TGTGCCAGTAGTCCCGGGATCCGCTACGAGCAGTACTTC.

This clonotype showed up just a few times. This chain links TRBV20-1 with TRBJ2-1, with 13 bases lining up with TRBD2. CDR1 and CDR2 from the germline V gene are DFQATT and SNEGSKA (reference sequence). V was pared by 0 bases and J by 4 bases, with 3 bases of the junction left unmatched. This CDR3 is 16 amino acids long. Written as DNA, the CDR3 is TGCAGTGCTAGAGAACTAGCGGGAGGGACTTACAATGAGCAGTTCTTC. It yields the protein CSARELAGGTYNEQFF.

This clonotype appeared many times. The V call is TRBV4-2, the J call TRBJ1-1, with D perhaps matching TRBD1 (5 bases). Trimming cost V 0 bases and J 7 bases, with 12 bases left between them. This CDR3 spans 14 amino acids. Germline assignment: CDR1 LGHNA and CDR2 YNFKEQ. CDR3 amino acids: CASSQELTDNEAFF. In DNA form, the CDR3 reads TGTGCCAGCAGCCAAGAACTAACGGACAATGAAGCTTTCTTT.

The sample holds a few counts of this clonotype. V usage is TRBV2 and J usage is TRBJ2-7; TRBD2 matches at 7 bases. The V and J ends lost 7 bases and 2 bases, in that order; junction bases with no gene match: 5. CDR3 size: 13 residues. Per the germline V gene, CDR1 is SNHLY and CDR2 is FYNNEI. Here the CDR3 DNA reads TGTGCCAGCAAAGGTAGCGGGCCCTACGAGCAGTACTTC. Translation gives CASKGSGPYEQYF.

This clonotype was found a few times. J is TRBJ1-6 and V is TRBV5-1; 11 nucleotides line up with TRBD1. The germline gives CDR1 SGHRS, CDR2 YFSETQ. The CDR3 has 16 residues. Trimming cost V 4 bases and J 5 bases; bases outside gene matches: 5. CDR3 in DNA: TGCGCCAGCAGCAGGGACAGGGGGGGTAATAATTCACCCCTCCACTTT. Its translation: CASSRDRGGNNSPLHF.

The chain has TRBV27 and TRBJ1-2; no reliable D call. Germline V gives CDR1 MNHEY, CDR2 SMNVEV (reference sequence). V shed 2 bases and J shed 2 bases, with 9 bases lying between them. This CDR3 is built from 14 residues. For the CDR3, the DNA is TGTGCCAGCAGTTTACGCACCAACAACTATGGCTACACCTTC. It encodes CASSLRTNNYGYTF.

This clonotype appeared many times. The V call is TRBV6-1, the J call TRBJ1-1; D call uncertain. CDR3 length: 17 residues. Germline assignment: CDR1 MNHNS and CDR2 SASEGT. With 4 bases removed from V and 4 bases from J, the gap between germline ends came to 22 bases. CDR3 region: CASSGSPHEAISTEAFF. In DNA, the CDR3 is TGTGCCAGCAGTGGGTCCCCCCATGAGGCGATCAGCACTGAAGCTTTCTTT.

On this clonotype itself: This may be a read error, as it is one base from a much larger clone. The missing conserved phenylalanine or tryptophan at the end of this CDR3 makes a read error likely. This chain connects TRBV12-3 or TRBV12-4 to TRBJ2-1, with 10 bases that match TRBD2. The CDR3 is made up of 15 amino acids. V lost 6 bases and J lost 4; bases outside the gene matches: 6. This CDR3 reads CASSTGTSEYNEQFL. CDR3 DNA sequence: TGTGCCAGCAGCACCGGGACTAGCGAATACAATGAGCAGTTCTTA.

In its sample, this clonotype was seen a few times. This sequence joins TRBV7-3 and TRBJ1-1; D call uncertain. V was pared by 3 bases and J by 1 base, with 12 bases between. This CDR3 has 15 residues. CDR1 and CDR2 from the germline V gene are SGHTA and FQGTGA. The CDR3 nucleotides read TGTGCCAGCAGCTTGGAGATCCAACAGAACACTGAAGCTTTCTTT. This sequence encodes CASSLEIQQNTEAFF.

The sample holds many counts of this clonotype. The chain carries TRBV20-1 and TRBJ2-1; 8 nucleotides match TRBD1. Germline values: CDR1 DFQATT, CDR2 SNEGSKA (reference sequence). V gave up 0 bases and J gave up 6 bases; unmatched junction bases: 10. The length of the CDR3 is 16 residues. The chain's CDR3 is CSARDRTGGWVNEQFF. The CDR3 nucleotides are TGCAGTGCTAGAGATCGTACAGGGGGATGGGTCAATGAGCAGTTCTTC.